The 21 T cell receptor beta chains reported below all come from one sample, sequenced in a study of regulatory T cells in long-lasting Graves disease. Investigators prepared the TCR beta libraries by applying iRepertoire HTBI primers and Arm-PCR of CDR3 regions. TCRdb independently ran MiXCR on the multiplex PCR reads; one entry per CDR3 protein. This sample has about 220,000 distinct CDR3 sequences, with less than 20% found just once. This sample's time point: newly diagnosed GD, antithyroid drugs for less than 3 months. The TCR library was made from RNA that had been extracted from PBMCs in TRIzol. These sequences were also reported in another study, on T cells in Graves' hyperthyroidism and ophthalmopathy.

The specimen comprised peripheral blood mononuclear cells (PBMCs), sampled at new diagnosis, from a patient treated with antithyroid drugs. The receptor source for this set is a woman in her twenties or thirties with Graves disease.

The chain couples TRBV12-3 or TRBV12-4 to TRBJ1-1, with TRBD1 matching over 7 bases. The CDR3 is made up of 15 amino acids. The V and J ends lost 6 bases and 1 base, in that order; junction bases with no gene match: 8. As DNA, the CDR3 is TGTGCCAGCAGGTCCCTGACAGGGCAGAACACTGAAGCTTTCTTT. Its translation: CASRSLTGQNTEAFF.

The sample holds many counts of this clonotype. V usage is TRBV6-5 and J usage is TRBJ2-1; D unresolved. V shed 4 bases and J shed 1 base, with 5 bases lying between them. Per the germline V gene, CDR1 is MNHEY and CDR2 is SVGAGI. CDR3 size: 13 residues. CDR3 sequence reads: CASSFTSYNEQFF. CDR3 in DNA: TGTGCCAGCAGTTTCACATCCTACAATGAGCAGTTCTTC.

A word on this clonotype: Only one base separates this from a far larger clonotype, so it likely reflects a read error. The rearrangement joins TRBV7-8 to TRBJ2-1; no clear D. Germline V gives CDR1 SGHVS, CDR2 FQNEAQ. This CDR3 has 15 amino acids. V was shortened by 5 bases and J by 1 base, with 12 bases between the two germline ends. The CDR3 DNA follows: TGTGCCAGCAGCCCGGACCCTGCGTCCTACAATGAGCAGTTCTTC. Amino acids: CASSPDPASYNEQFF.

This clonotype was seen at least ten times. The chain carries TRBV19 and TRBJ2-1; 11 positions match TRBD1. Trimming took 2 bases from V and 5 from J; bases not matched to a gene: 8. This CDR3 has 17 amino acids. Germline V gene lookup returns CDR1 LNHDA and CDR2 SQIVND (reference sequence). The CDR3 here is CASSIKGQGANHNEQFF. In DNA, the CDR3 is TGTGCCAGTAGTATAAAAGGACAGGGGGCAAATCACAATGAGCAGTTCTTC. Full variable domain (outside the CDR3, taken from reference TRBV19 and TRBJ2-1): DGGITQSPKYLFRKEGQNVTLSCEQNLNHDAMYWYRQDPGQGLRLIYYSQIVNDFQKGDIAEGYSVSREKKESFPLTVTSAQKNPTAFYLCASSIKGQGANHNEQFFGPGTRLTVL.

The J gene is TRBJ1-2, the V gene TRBV18; 7 positions match TRBD1. The CDR3 is 14 residues long. Trimming took 3 bases from V and 8 from J; bases not matched to a gene: 9. CDR1 is KGHSH, CDR2 LQKENI, per germline. The CDR3 nucleotides are TGTGCCAGCTCACCCCCTGACAGGGTAGGAGGCTACACCTTC. Residues: CASSPPDRVGGYTF.

This clonotype has at least ten counts. V usage is TRBV12-3 or TRBV12-4 and J usage is TRBJ2-7; D not certain. V was clipped by 6 bases and J by 6 bases, with 27 bases between them. The CDR3 extends over 17 amino acids. This CDR3 is CASSPPGVLSPIFEQYF. The CDR3 nucleotides read TGTGCCAGCAGCCCTCCCGGCGTTTTATCCCCGATTTTCGAGCAGTACTTC.

This clonotype was seen ten or more times. V gene TRBV11-2 combines with J gene TRBJ2-3; 8 bases agree with TRBD2. Germline loops: CDR1 SGHAT, CDR2 FQNNGV. V lost 5 bases to trimming and J lost 2 bases; unmatched junction nucleotides: 6. The CDR3 is 15 residues long. The CDR3 loop reads CASSGTRTYTDTQYF. The DNA for the CDR3 is TGTGCCAGCAGCGGGACTAGGACCTACACAGATACGCAGTATTTT.

The chain uses TRBV27 and TRBJ1-1, with TRBD1 as a possible D gene (6 bases). CDR1 is MNHEY and CDR2 is SMNVEV in the germline V gene (reference sequence). The CDR3 has 13 amino acids. Deletions cut 6 bases from V and 4 bases from J, with 12 bases between. CDR3 in amino acids: CASSWSGATEAFF. The CDR3 nucleotides are TGTGCCAGCAGCTGGTCAGGGGCCACTGAAGCTTTCTTT.

The sample holds many counts of this clonotype. The chain joins TRBV11-2 to TRBJ1-1, with 7 bases fitting TRBD1. V dropped 4 bases and J dropped 3; count of bases not matched to a gene: 11. CDR1 is SGHAT and CDR2 is FQNNGV in the germline V gene. The CDR3 sequence is 16 residues long. The DNA for the CDR3 is TGTGCCAGCAGCTCTCCTTACCAAGACAGGGACACTGAAGCTTTCTTT. Its translation is CASSSPYQDRDTEAFF.

This clonotype has more than one count but fewer than ten. The rearrangement joins TRBV19 to TRBJ2-1; D is uncertain. Deletions cut 5 bases from V and 2 bases from J, with 10 bases between. The CDR3 has 14 residues. Germline loops: CDR1 LNHDA, CDR2 SQIVND (reference sequence). The CDR3 nucleotides are TGTGCCAGTAGTCCCTCTTGGGCCTACAATGAGCAGTTCTTC. As protein: CASSPSWAYNEQFF.

This clonotype has a count of ten or more. The chain uses TRBV7-2 and TRBJ2-5; 9 nucleotides agree with TRBD1. Trimming removed 4 bases from V and 3 bases from J; junction bases left unmatched: 6. CDR1 SGHTA and CDR2 FQGNSA come from the germline V gene. The CDR3 length is 15 residues. CDR3 amino acids: CASSSDRGTKETQYF. The CDR3 DNA is TGTGCCAGCAGCTCGGACAGGGGAACCAAAGAGACCCAGTACTTC. The whole variable domain, remainder taken from reference TRBV7-2 and TRBJ2-5, is GAGVSQSPSNKVTEKGKDVELRCDPISGHTALYWYRQSLGQGLEFLIYFQGNSAPDKSGLPSDRFSAERTGGSVSTLTIQRTQQEDSAVYLCASSSDRGTKETQYFGPGTRLLVL.

The gene calls are TRBV18 and TRBJ1-2; the D gene is possibly TRBD1 (5 bases). The CDR3 runs 11 residues. Trimming took 3 bases from V and 8 from J, leaving 7 bases between them. Germline V gene lookup returns CDR1 KGHSH and CDR2 LQKENI. In nucleotides, the CDR3 is TGTGCCAGCTCACCGGGGGTAGGCTACACCTTC. The encoded protein is CASSPGVGYTF.

There are many counts of this clonotype. The chain links TRBV30 to TRBJ1-1, with 8 nucleotides matching TRBD1. Looked up from germline, CDR1 is GTSNPN and CDR2 is SVGIG (reference sequence). The CDR3 is made up of 14 amino acids. The junction had 3 bases not matched to a gene; V was cut back by 2 bases and J by 1 base. The CDR3 DNA reads as TGTGCCTGGAGTTTCGACAGGGGGAACACTGAAGCTTTCTTT. Translated: CAWSFDRGNTEAFF. Full variable domain (rest looked up from reference TRBV30 and TRBJ1-1): SQTIHQWPATLVQPVGSPLSLECTVEGTSNPNLYWYRQAAGRGLQLLFYSVGIGQISSEVPQNLSASRPQDRQFILSSKKLLLSDSGFYLCAWSFDRGNTEAFFGQGTRLTVV.

This clonotype came up many times. The rearrangement uses TRBV19 and TRBJ1-2; possibly TRBD1 for D (5 bases). CDR3 length equals 15 residues. The germline V and J ends were trimmed by 3 bases and 5 bases, with 16 bases remaining between them. The germline V gene has CDR1 LNHDA and CDR2 SQIVND (reference sequence). The CDR3: CASSIGYGTDYGYTF. The CDR3 nucleotides are TGTGCCAGTAGTATTGGGTACGGGACGGATTATGGCTACACCTTC.

This clonotype was counted ten times or more. The rearrangement uses TRBV3-1 and TRBJ2-3; 7 bases are a match to TRBD2. After removal of 1 base from V and 0 bases from J, the junction contained 4 bases not matched to a gene. The CDR3 loop spans 16 amino acids. From germline, CDR1 is LGHDT and CDR2 YNNKEL (reference sequence). CDR3 in DNA: TGTGCCAGCAGCCAAGTGCTAGCGGCTAGCACAGATACGCAGTATTTT. It codes for CASSQVLAASTDTQYF.

This clonotype showed up many times. The V and J genes are TRBV30 and TRBJ2-2; a weak D match, TRBD1 (6 bases). The CDR3 length is 15 residues. The V gene's germline CDR1 is GTSNPN and CDR2 SVGIG (reference sequence). Trimming shortened V by 8 bases and J by 6 bases, and 22 bases separated the two germline ends. This chain's CDR3 is CAHYGAGDSPGELFF. The CDR3 DNA is TGTGCCCATTACGGGGCAGGGGATAGTCCCGGGGAGCTGTTTTTT.

This clonotype was observed many times. The gene calls are TRBV20-1 and TRBJ2-1; 11 bases are shared with TRBD2. V shed 5 bases and J 3 bases; nucleotides not matched to a gene: 12. The CDR3 covers 17 residues. Looked up from germline, CDR1 is DFQATT and CDR2 is SNEGSKA (reference sequence). CDR3 loop: CSAHMTSGERRYNEQFF. The CDR3 nucleotides are TGCAGTGCTCATATGACTAGCGGGGAGAGACGCTACAATGAGCAGTTCTTC.

This clonotype appeared many times. V gene TRBV3-1 combines with J gene TRBJ2-7, with D tentatively TRBD1 (6 bases). CDR3 length equals 15 residues. Germline V lookup: CDR1 LGHDT, CDR2 YNNKEL (reference sequence). Trimming removed 1 base from V and 0 bases from J, with 10 bases in between. CDR3 bases: TGTGCCAGCAGCCAAGGCGTCAGGGGCTCCTACGAGCAGTACTTC. Its protein is CASSQGVRGSYEQYF.

At least ten counts were recorded for this clonotype. The chain carries TRBV12-5 and TRBJ2-3, with 13 bases aligning to TRBD2. V was clipped by 7 bases and J by 3 bases; unmatched bases: 10. The length of the CDR3 is 17 residues. CDR1 is LGHNT and CDR2 is FRNRAP in the germline V gene. CDR3 bases: TGTGCTAGTGTCATGGGGACTAGCGGGGAGGGTACAGATACGCAGTATTTT. Protein sequence: CASVMGTSGEGTDTQYF.

Ten or more counts support this clonotype. J is TRBJ1-3 and V is TRBV28; unclear D gene. The germline CDR1 and CDR2 sequences are MDHEN and SYDVKM. Trimming took 7 bases from V and 2 from J, leaving 12 bases between them. This CDR3 is built from 14 residues. The DNA for the CDR3 is TGTGCCAGCACCCTACACCCGACTGGAAACACCATATATTTT. It encodes CASTLHPTGNTIYF.

The chain combines TRBV2 with TRBJ1-5, with D perhaps matching TRBD1 (5 bases). The CDR3 extends over 14 amino acids. The germline V gene has CDR1 SNHLY and CDR2 FYNNEI. V was cut by 4 bases and J by 6 bases, with 13 bases left in between. DNA for the CDR3: TGTGCCAGCAGTGTTGGCAGGGCGGGTCAGCCCCAGCATTTT. It specifies CASSVGRAGQPQHF.